A selection of T cell receptor beta chains follows, all from one sample in a study of blood T cell repertoires in COVID-19. Data came from immunoSEQ multiplex PCR; TCRdb stores just in-frame clones and leaves some out. The sample carries under 75,000 clones, around 88% recorded once. Sequencing was done on a sample of peripheral blood. The receptors were sampled from a woman older than 75 with active COVID-19. The CDR3 runs from the conserved cysteine through the conserved F or W.

V gene	CDR3 protein
TRBV7-2	CASSLFGDQETQYF
TRBV29-1	CSALGVNTEAFF
TRBV5-5	CASSLVFRTGSNTEAFF
TRBV29-1	CSGEKNTGELFF
TRBV18	CASSPGTVNTEAFF
TRBV18	CASSQSIRGNYGYTF
TRBV28	CASSPSDRGRNQPQHF
TRBV6-5	CASRLTGEYGYTF
TRBV6-1	CASSDRGSYEQYF
TRBV7-2	CASSLTGTATEAFF
TRBV5-1	CASSPDSRETQYF
TRBV29-1	CSVVGRGAGSGNTIYF
TRBV27	CASSFLGQGNTEAFF
TRBV6-2/TRBV6-3	CASTPPRGQAYF
TRBV9	CASRPGLHYNEQFF
TRBV7-6	CASSLRRSGRDGELFF
TRBV18	CASSSGETQYF
TRBV28	CASSSGTGMNTEAFF
TRBV27	CASSLQGWGGYTF
TRBV28	CASSLRTGGGETQYF
TRBV2	CASSARLAGVSGELFF
TRBV15	CATSSETGGQPQHF
TRBV20-1	CSATPVNEQFF
TRBV4-1	CASSQDVGYGTQYF
TRBV7-9	CASSPRVVSGNTIYF
TRBV10-3	CAISGRDSYTQYF
TRBV6-5	CASSPGQGIEKLFF
TRBV21-1	CASSIRVGQPQHF
TRBV2	CASKVTGSTDTQYF
TRBV7-9	CASSPRGRGGTEAFF
TRBV9	CASSETGGELFF
TRBV6-1	CASSEARTSVRNEQYF
TRBV11-3	CASSFGGGRRDTQYF
TRBV19	CASRHDAPAGGLPGANVLTF
TRBV28	CASSQAGATDTQYF
TRBV5-8	CASSSPHRGTDIQYF
TRBV19	CASSLSDRGRGYTF
TRBV19	CASSLRGLGVDTQYF
TRBV29-1	CSVEIGGIRTEAFF
TRBV19	CASSKRANAYEQYF
TRBV5-1	CASTPLPGQGNGYTF
TRBV3-1/TRBV3-2	CASSITSTGELFF
TRBV28	CASSRGQAEQYF
TRBV2	CASSEGQGAGNEQFF
TRBV20-1	CSASKVYGGTYEQYF
TRBV6-5	CASKRDNSYEQYF
TRBV7-3	CASSLGLAATYEQYF
TRBV9	CASSELAGGRGDTQYF
TRBV18	CASSPLGGGGKYEQYF
TRBV2	CASSLLGSNTEAFF
TRBV20-1	CSASKAGDMWDTQYF
TRBV5-1	CASSLTVAGSTDTQYF
TRBV7-2	CASSLWGGAADTQYF
TRBV27	CASSPGQQNTEAFF
TRBV2	CASSEFAGSSTGQYF
TRBV5-4	CASSPSLAGGINEQFF
TRBV5-6	CASSLWVARETQYF
TRBV19	CASSRPGTGGAGNSPLHF
TRBV7-2	CASSRTGGNGYTF